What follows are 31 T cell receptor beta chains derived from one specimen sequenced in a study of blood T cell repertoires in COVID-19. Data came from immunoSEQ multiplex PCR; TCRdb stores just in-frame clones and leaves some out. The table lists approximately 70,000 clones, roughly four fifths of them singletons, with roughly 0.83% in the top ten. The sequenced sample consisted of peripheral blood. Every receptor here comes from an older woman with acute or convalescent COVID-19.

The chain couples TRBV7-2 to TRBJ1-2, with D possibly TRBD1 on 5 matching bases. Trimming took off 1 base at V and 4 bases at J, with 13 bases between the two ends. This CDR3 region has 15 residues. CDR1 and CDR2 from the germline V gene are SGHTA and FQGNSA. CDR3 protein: CASSLVRDSFYGYTF. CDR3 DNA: TGTGCCAGCAGCTTAGTAAGGGACTCCTTCTATGGCTACACCTTC. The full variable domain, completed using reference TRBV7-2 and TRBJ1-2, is GAGVSQSPSNKVTEKGKDVELRCDPISGHTALYWYRQSLGQGLEFLIYFQGNSAPDKSGLPSDRFSAERTGGSVSTLTIQRTQQEDSAVYLCASSLVRDSFYGYTFGSGTRLTVV.

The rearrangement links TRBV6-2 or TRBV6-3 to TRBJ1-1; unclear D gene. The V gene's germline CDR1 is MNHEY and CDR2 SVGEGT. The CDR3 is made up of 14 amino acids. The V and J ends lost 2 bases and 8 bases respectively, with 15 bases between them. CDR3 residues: CASSYNLPLGEAFF. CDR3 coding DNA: TGTGCCAGCAGTTACAACCTCCCCCTTGGCGAAGCTTTCTTT.

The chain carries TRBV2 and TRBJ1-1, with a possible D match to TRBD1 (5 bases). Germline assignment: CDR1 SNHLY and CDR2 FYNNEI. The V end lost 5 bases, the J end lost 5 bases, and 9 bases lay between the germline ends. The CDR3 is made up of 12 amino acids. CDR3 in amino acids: CASSSGKTEAFF. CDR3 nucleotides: TGTGCCAGCAGTTCAGGGAAAACTGAAGCTTTCTTT.

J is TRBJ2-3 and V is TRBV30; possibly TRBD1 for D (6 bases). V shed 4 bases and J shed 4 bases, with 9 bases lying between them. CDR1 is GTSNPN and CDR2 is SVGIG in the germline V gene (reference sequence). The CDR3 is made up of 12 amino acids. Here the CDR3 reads CAWKGGADTQYF. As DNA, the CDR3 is TGTGCCTGGAAAGGGGGAGCAGATACGCAGTATTTT.

The CDR3 DNA is TGTGCCAGCAATGGGGACAGCTCTGGAAACACCATATATTTT. This encodes CASNGDSSGNTIYF. The chain carries TRBV6-6 and TRBJ1-3, with 7 positions matching TRBD1. The length of the CDR3 is 14 residues. Germline CDR1 reads MNHNY; CDR2 reads SVGAGI (reference sequence). With 7 bases clipped from V and 0 bases from J, the junction kept 3 bases outside the gene matches.

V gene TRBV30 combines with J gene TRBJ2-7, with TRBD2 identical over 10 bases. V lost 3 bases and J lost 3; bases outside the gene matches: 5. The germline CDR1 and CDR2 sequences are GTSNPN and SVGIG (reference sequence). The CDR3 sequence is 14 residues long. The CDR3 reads CAWRKRGGRYEQYF. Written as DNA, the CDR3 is TGTGCCTGGAGGAAGCGGGGGGGCCGCTACGAGCAGTACTTC. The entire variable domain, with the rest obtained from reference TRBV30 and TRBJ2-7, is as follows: SQTIHQWPATLVQPVGSPLSLECTVEGTSNPNLYWYRQAAGRGLQLLFYSVGIGQISSEVPQNLSASRPQDRQFILSSKKLLLSDSGFYLCAWRKRGGRYEQYFGPGTRLTVT.

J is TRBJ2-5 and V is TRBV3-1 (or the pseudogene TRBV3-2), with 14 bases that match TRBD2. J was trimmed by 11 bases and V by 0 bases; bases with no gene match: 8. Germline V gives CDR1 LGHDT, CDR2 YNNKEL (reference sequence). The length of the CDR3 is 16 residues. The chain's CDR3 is CASSQDPGTSGRVQYF. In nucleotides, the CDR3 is TGTGCCAGCAGCCAAGACCCCGGGACTAGCGGGAGAGTTCAGTACTTC.

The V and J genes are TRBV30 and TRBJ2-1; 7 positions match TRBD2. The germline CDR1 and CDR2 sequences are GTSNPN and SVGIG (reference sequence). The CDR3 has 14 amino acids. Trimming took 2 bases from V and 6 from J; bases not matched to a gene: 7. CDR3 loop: CAWSTGLAVNEQFF. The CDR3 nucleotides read TGTGCCTGGAGTACTGGGCTAGCGGTCAATGAGCAGTTCTTC. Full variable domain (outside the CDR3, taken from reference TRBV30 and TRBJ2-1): SQTIHQWPATLVQPVGSPLSLECTVEGTSNPNLYWYRQAAGRGLQLLFYSVGIGQISSEVPQNLSASRPQDRQFILSSKKLLLSDSGFYLCAWSTGLAVNEQFFGPGTRLTVL.

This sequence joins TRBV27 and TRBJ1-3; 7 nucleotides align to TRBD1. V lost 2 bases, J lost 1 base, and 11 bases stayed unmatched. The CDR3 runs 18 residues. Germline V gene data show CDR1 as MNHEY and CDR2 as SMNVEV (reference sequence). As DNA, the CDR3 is TGTGCCAGCAGTTTAACCGGACAGGCCGGCATTTCTGGAAACACCATATATTTT. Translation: CASSLTGQAGISGNTIYF.

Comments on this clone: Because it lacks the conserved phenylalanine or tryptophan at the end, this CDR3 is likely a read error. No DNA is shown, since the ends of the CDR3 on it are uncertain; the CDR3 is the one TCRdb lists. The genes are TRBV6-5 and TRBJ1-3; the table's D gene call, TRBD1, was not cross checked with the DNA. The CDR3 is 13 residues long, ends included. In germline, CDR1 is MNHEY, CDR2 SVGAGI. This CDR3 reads CASSDIRLGPGEL.

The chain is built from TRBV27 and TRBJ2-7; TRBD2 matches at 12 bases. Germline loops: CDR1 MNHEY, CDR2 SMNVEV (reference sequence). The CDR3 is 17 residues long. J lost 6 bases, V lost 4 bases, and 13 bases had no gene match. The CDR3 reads CASSSWTSGDTRREQYF. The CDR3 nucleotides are TGTGCCAGCAGTTCGTGGACTAGCGGGGACACGCGACGCGAGCAGTACTTC.

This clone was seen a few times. This CDR3 is CASSLGQGGNEQFF. The CDR3 region has the DNA TGTGCCAGCAGTTTGGGACAGGGTGGGAATGAGCAGTTCTTC. The chain combines TRBV28 with TRBJ2-1, with 9 bases lining up with TRBD1. CDR3 size: 14 residues. Trimming removed 3 bases from V and 7 bases from J; junction bases left unmatched: 4. CDR1 and CDR2 (germline): MDHEN, SYDVKM.

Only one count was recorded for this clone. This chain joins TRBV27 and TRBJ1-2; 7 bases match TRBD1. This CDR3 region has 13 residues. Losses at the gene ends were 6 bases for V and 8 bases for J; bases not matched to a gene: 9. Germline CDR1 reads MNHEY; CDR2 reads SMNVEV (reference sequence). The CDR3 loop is CASRTDRVHGYTF. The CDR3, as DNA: TGTGCCAGCAGGACCGACAGGGTCCACGGCTACACCTTC.

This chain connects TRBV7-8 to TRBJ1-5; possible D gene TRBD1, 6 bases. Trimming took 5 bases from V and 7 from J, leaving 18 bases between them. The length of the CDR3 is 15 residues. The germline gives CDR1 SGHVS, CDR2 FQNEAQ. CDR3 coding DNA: TGTGCCAGCAGCCTCAGTGGGGGGGCCCGGCAGCCCCAGCATTTT. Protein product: CASSLSGGARQPQHF.

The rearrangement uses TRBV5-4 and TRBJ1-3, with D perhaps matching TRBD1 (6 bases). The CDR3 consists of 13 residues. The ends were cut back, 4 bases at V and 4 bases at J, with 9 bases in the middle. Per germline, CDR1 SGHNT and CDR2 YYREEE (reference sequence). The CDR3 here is CASSRDTGNTIYF. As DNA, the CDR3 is TGTGCCAGCAGCAGGGACACCGGAAACACCATATATTTT.

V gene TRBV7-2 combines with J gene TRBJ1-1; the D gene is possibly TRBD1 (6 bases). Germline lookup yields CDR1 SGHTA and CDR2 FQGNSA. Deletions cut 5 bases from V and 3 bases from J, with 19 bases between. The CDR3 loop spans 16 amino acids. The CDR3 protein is CASSISRGYRDTEAFF. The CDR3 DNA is TGTGCCAGCAGCATAAGTAGGGGGTATCGGGACACTGAAGCTTTCTTT.

CDR3 amino acids: CASRLRLNEKLFF. DNA of the CDR3: TGTGCCAGCAGACTCCGACTTAATGAAAAACTGTTTTTT. The chain couples TRBV11-2 to TRBJ1-4; D uncertain. The CDR3 totals 13 residues. Germline CDR1 reads SGHAT; CDR2 reads FQNNGV. Trimming pared 6 bases from V and 4 bases from J, leaving 9 bases between.

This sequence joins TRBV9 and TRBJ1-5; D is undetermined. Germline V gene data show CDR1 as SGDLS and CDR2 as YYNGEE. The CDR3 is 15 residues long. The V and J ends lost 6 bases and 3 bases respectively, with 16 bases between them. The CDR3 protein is CASTIRRKDNQPQHF. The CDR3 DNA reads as TGTGCCAGCACCATACGGAGGAAAGACAATCAGCCCCAGCATTTT.

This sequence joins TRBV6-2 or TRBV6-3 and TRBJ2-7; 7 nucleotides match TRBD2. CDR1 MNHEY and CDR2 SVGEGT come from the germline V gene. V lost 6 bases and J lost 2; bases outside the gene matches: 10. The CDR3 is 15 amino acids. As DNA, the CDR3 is TGTGCCAGCAGCCCCAAGGGGCGGGAGCCCTACGAGCAGTACTTC. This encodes CASSPKGREPYEQYF.

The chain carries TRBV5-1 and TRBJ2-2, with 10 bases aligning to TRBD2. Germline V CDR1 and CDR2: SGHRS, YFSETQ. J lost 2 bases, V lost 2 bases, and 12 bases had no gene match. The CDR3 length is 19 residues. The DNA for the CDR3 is TGCGCCAGCAGCTTACCTCGAGCGGGAGGGCCAAGCAACACCGGGGAGCTGTTTTTT. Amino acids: CASSLPRAGGPSNTGELFF. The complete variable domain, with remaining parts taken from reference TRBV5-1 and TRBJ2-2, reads KAGVTQTPRYLIKTRGQQVTLSCSPISGHRSVSWYQQTPGQGLQFLFEYFSETQRNKGNFPGRFSGRQFSNSRSEMNVSTLELGDSALYLCASSLPRAGGPSNTGELFFGEGSRLTVL.

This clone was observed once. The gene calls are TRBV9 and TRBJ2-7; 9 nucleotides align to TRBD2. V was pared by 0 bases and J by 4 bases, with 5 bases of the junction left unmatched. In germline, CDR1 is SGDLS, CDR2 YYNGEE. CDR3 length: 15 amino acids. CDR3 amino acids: CASSVGLAVIYEQYF. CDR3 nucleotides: TGTGCCAGCAGCGTAGGACTAGCGGTAATTTACGAGCAGTACTTC.

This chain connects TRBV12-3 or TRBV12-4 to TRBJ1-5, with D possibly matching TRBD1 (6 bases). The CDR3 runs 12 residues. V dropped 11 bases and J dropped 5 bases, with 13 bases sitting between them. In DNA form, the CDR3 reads TGTGCCGCGACCAGGGGCGATCAGCCCCAGCATTTT. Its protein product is CAATRGDQPQHF.

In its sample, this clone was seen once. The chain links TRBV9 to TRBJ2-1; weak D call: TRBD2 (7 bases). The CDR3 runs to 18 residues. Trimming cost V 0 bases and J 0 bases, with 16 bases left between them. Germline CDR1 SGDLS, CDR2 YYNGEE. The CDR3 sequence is CASSVERGGPSSYNEQFF. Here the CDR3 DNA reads TGTGCCAGCAGCGTAGAGAGGGGGGGACCCAGCTCCTACAATGAGCAGTTCTTC.

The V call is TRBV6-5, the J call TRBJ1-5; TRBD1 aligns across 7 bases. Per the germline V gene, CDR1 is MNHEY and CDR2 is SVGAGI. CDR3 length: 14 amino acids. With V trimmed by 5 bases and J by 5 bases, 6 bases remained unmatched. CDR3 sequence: CASSTGQDYQPQHF. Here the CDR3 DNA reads TGTGCCAGCAGTACTGGACAGGATTATCAGCCCCAGCATTTT.

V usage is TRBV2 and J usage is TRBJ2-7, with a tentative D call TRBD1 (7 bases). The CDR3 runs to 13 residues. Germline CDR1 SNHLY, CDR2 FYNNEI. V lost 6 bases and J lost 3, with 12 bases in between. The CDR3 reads CASSAGQYYEQYF. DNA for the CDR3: TGTGCCAGCAGCGCGGGACAGTACTACGAGCAGTACTTC.

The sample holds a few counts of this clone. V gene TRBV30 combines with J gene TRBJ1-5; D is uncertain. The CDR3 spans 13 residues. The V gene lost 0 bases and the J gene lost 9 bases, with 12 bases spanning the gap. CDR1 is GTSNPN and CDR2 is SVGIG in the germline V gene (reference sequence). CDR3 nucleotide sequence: TGTGCCTGGAGTGTAGGAGAAGACCGGCCCCAGCATTTT. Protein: CAWSVGEDRPQHF.

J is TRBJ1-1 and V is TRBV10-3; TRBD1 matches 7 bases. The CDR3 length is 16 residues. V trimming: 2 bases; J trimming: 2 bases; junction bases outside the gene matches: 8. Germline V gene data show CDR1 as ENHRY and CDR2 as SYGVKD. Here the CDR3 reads CAISEREGQINTEAFF. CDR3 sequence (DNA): TGTGCCATCAGTGAGCGGGAGGGACAGATTAACACTGAAGCTTTCTTT.

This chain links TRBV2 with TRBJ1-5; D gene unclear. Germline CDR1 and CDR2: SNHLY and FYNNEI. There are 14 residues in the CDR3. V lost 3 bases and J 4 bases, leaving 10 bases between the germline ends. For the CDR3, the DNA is TGTGCCAGCAGTGACAGAATTATAAATCAGCCCCAGCATTTT. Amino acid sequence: CASSDRIINQPQHF.

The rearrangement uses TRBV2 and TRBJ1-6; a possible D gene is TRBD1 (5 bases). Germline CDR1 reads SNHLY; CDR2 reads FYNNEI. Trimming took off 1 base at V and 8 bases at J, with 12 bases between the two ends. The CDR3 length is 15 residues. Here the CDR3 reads CASSEDQGSYSPLHF. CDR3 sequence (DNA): TGTGCCAGCAGTGAAGATCAGGGTAGCTATTCACCCCTCCACTTT.

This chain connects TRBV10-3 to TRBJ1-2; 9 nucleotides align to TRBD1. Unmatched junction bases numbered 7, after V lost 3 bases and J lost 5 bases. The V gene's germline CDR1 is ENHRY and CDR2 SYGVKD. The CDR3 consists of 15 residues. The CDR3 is CAISDPGTGFYGYTF. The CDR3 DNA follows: TGTGCCATCAGTGATCCTGGGACAGGGTTTTATGGCTACACCTTC.

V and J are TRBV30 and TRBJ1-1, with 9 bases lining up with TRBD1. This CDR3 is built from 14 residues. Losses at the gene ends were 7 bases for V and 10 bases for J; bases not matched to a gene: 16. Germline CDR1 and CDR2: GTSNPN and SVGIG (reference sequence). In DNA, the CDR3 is TGTGCCTTGATCGGGACAGGGTTTCTTGAGGGAGCTTTCTTT. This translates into CALIGTGFLEGAFF. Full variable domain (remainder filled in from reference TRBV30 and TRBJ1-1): SQTIHQWPATLVQPVGSPLSLECTVEGTSNPNLYWYRQAAGRGLQLLFYSVGIGQISSEVPQNLSASRPQDRQFILSSKKLLLSDSGFYLCALIGTGFLEGAFFGQGTRLTVV.